This T cell receptor (beta chain) was recorded in a study of T cells in Graves' hyperthyroidism and ophthalmopathy. Study-wide points: Ophthalmopathy, which appeared later, was predicted by the model a median roughly 6.4 months before onset.

TCR beta CDR3 sequences were amplified from RNA transcripts. With the HTBI primer set, the TCR CDR3 went through a first round of RT-PCR. TCRdb analysed the multiplex PCR reads with MiXCR anew, one entry per CDR3 protein. The sample includes approximately 560,000 distinct CDR3 sequences, 40% to 55% of them seen just once. Germline CDR1 reads MNHEY; CDR2 reads SVGEGT. This CDR3 is 11 amino acids long. On this clonotype: Antigen specificity is unknown. The junction shows a germline mismatch at one end, possibly a read error.

Sequencing was done on a sample of peripheral blood or thyroid tissue (not recorded which). The rearrangement uses TRBV6-2 or TRBV6-3 and TRBJ2-7; unclear D gene. The receptor was isolated from a woman younger than 35 with Graves' hyperthyroidism. For the CDR3, the DNA is TGTGCCAGCAGTTACTCAGGGCCATCCTTCTTC. Translating it yields CASSYSGPSFF.